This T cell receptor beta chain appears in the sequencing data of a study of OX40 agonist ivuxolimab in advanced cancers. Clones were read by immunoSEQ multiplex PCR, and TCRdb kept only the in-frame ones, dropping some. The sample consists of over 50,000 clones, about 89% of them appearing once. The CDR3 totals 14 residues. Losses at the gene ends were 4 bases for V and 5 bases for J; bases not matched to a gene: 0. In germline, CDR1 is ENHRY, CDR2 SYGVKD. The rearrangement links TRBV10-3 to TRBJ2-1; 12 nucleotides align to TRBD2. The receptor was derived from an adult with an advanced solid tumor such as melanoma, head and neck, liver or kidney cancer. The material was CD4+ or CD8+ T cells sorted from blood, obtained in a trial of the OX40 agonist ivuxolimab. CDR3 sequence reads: CAISGLAGDNEQFF. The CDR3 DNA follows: TGTGCCATCAGTGGACTAGCGGGAGACAATGAGCAGTTCTTC.